This T cell receptor beta chain was found in a study of blood T cells in healthy people across ages. A second about 7 to 11 cycle PCR used barcoded and J-beta primers. From the 5' RACE reads, TCRdb called clonotypes with MiXCR, one entry per CDR3 protein. The sample contains about 1.4 million distinct CDR3 sequences, approximately 59% of which appear only once. The trim removed 2 bases at V and 10 bases at J, leaving 3 bases unmatched. The CDR3 runs to 12 residues. Germline loops: CDR1 SGHRS, CDR2 YFSETQ. The source is a young man in good health. The specimen was blood. The V call is TRBV5-1, the J call TRBJ2-1; TRBD2 agrees at 7 bases. In nucleotides, the CDR3 is TGCGCCAGCAGCTTCGCGGGGGAGGAGCAGTTCTTC. This codes for CASSFAGEEQFF.